These T cell receptor beta chains were read from a single sample in a study of cytotoxic CD8 clonotypes in ibrutinib-treated CLL. The repertoire was sequenced with immunoSEQ multiplex PCR; TCRdb's copy has only in-frame clones and lacks some. Of some 140,000 clones in the sample, 80% to 85% were seen once. The starting material was PBMCs, obtained after 24 months of ibrutinib treatment. The receptors here all came from a human donor with chronic lymphocytic leukemia. Each CDR3 is given with its conserved first and last residue. A D gene is named only where the DNA matches it firmly. Part of the rows lack a size; the others show once, few, many or a class for expanded clones.

CDR3 length	V gene	clone size	J gene	D gene	CDR3 DNA	CDR3 protein
13	TRBV19	few	TRBJ2-2	TRBD1	TGTGCCAGTAGGACAGGGACCGGCGGGGAGCTGTTTTTT	CASRTGTGGELFF
15	TRBV7-8	NA	TRBJ2-1	NA	TGTGCCAGCAACCTAAAGAGGGGACTCAACAATGAGCAGTTCTTC	CASNLKRGLNNEQFF
11	TRBV6-6	few	TRBJ1-1	NA	TGTGCCAGCAAAGATAGCACTGAAGCTTTCTTT	CASKDSTEAFF
15	TRBV4-3	NA	TRBJ2-2	NA	TGCGCCAGCAGCCGCTTAGACGGGAACACCGGGGAGCTGTTTTTT	CASSRLDGNTGELFF
15	TRBV6-1	NA	TRBJ2-3	TRBD2	TGTGCCAGCAGTGAAAGCGGGGGGCCAACAGATACGCAGTATTTT	CASSESGGPTDTQYF
16	TRBV15	NA	TRBJ2-3	NA	TGTGCCACCAGCAGAGGACGGGGGACTGGGACAGATACGCAGTATTTT	CATSRGRGTGTDTQYF
16	TRBV7-9	NA	TRBJ1-5	NA	TGTGCCAGCAGCACCGAGACAGGTTGGCGCAATCAGCCCCAGCATTTT	CASSTETGWRNQPQHF
17	TRBV4-1	NA	TRBJ2-6	NA	TGCGCCAGCAGCCAAGCTAATATGGGTTTAGGGGCCAACGTCCTGACTTTC	CASSQANMGLGANVLTF
17	TRBV10-3	NA	TRBJ1-3	NA	TGTGCCATCAGTGAGTCGCAGGGTACAATTATGGCAAACACCATATATTTT	CAISESQGTIMANTIYF
13	TRBV18	once	TRBJ2-5	NA	TGTGCCAGCTCACCCTCATTTCGGGAGACCCAGTACTTC	CASSPSFRETQYF
16	TRBV9	NA	TRBJ2-5	TRBD1	TGTGCCAGCAGCGTAGGAGCCGGGACAGGGGAAGAGACCCAGTACTTC	CASSVGAGTGEETQYF
13	TRBV30	few	TRBJ1-1	NA	TGTGCCTGGAGTGCGGAGCGGCGGACTGAAGCTTTCTTT	CAWSAERRTEAFF
13	TRBV5-6	once	TRBJ1-2	NA	TGTGCCAGCAGCTCCGGACGGAACTATGGCTACACCTTC	CASSSGRNYGYTF
14	TRBV7-2	NA	TRBJ1-2	NA	TGTGCCAGCAGCCACCGGGTCGGGGGCTATGGCTACACCTTC	CASSHRVGGYGYTF
15	TRBV19	NA	TRBJ2-7	TRBD1	TGTGCCAGTAGTACCCTACACAGGGGAACCTACGAGCAGTACTTC	CASSTLHRGTYEQYF
15	TRBV5-4	NA	TRBJ1-2	TRBD1	TGTGCCAGCAGCCTAGGAACAGGGGGCGCGAGTCTCGACACCTTC	CASSLGTGGASLDTF
14	TRBV30	NA	TRBJ1-6	TRBD1	TGTGCCTGGAGTGTACAACAGGGGGTTTCACCCCTCCACTTT	CAWSVQQGVSPLHF
15	TRBV10-3	NA	TRBJ1-5	NA	TGTGCCATCAGTGAGTCCCGGGGCACCAATCAGCCCCAGCATTTT	CAISESRGTNQPQHF
14	TRBV9	NA	TRBJ2-1	NA	TGTGCCAGCAGCGTAACAGATGCCCGGGACCCAGGGTTCTTC	CASSVTDARDPGFF
12	TRBV6-1	few	TRBJ2-3	NA	TGTGCCAGCAGTTTGAGCACAGATACGCAGTATTTT	CASSLSTDTQYF
14	TRBV7-9	NA	TRBJ1-1	NA	TGTGCCAGCAGCTTACTCCAGGAGGGTACTGAAGCTTTCTTT	CASSLLQEGTEAFF
13	TRBV5-6	NA	TRBJ1-2	NA	TGTGCCAGCAGCCCTCCCAGGGTCGGTGGCTACACCTTC	CASSPPRVGGYTF
17	TRBV27	NA	TRBJ2-1	NA	TGTGCCAGCAGTTTGTACCGGACTACGGGGTCCCACAATGAGCAGTTCTTC	CASSLYRTTGSHNEQFF